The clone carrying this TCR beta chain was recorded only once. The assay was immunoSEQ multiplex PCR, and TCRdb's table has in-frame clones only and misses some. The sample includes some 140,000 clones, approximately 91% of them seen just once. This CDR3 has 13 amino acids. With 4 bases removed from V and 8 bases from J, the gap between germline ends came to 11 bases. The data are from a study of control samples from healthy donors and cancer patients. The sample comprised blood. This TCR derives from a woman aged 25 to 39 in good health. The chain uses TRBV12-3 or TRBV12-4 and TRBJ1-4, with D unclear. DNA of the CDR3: TGTGCCAGCAGTTCCGAGAGAAGGGAAAAACTGTTTTTT. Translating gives CASSSERREKLFF.